The entry below describes one T cell receptor beta chain. This CDR3 is 13 amino acids long. CDR1 and CDR2 from the germline V gene are SNHLY and FYNNEI. Trimming took 7 bases from V and 6 from J, leaving 13 bases between them. The data stem from a study of shared clonotypes between healthy human individuals. The study drew all its donors from Caucasian adults living in Nashville, Tennessee. Each subset's genomic DNA was shared equally among a number of immunoSEQ plates. Libraries were prepared by immunoSEQ multiplex PCR; TCRdb keeps only in-frame clonotypes and omits some of them. The table lists about 380,000 clones, about 96% of them singletons.

Sequenced: memory CD8+ T cells sorted from blood. Subset: CD45RO+ cells pooled with CCR7-negative TemRA cells. This sequence joins TRBV2 and TRBJ1-5; D remains ambiguous. The TCR comes from a man aged 30 to 39 in good health. CDR3 protein: CASTEVGSQPQHF. The CDR3 DNA follows: TGTGCCAGCACCGAGGTGGGGAGTCAGCCCCAGCATTTT.